This is a list of T cell receptor beta chains from one sample in a study of T cells in Graves' hyperthyroidism and ophthalmopathy. MiXCR was run by TCRdb on the multiplex PCR reads, yielding one entry per CDR3 protein. The sample lists 350,000 to 400,000 distinct CDR3 sequences, approximately 13% occurring once. Sequencing input: blood. The receptors here all came from a woman aged 60 to 75 with Graves' hyperthyroidism. CDR3s include the opening cysteine and the closing phenylalanine or tryptophan. The order of the fields is V gene, clone size, D gene, J gene, CDR3 DNA, CDR3 protein. The D gene is left open where the match is weak. Where a row states a size, it is once, few, many or the class of an expanded clone; other rows omit it.

v_gene: TRBV19
abundance: many
d_gene: NA
j_gene: TRBJ2-1
CDR3nt: TGTGCCAGCATGGGGTTCGGGGGAGCCTATTACAATGAGCAGTTCTTC
CDR3aa: CASMGFGGAYYNEQFF

v_gene: TRBV5-1
abundance: few
d_gene: TRBD1
j_gene: TRBJ1-3
CDR3nt: TGCGCCAGCAGCTTTGGGACAGCTGGAAACACCATATATTTT
CDR3aa: CASSFGTAGNTIYF

v_gene: TRBV11-3
abundance: NA
d_gene: NA
j_gene: TRBJ2-3
CDR3nt: TGTGCCAGCAGCCACCCCCAGGGAATCACAGATACGCAGTATTTT
CDR3aa: CASSHPQGITDTQYF

v_gene: TRBV29-1
abundance: many
d_gene: NA
j_gene: TRBJ2-7
CDR3nt: TGCAGCGTTGAAACGTGGGGCAGAGATTCCTACGAGCAGTACTTC
CDR3aa: CSVETWGRDSYEQYF

v_gene: TRBV19
abundance: few
d_gene: TRBD1
j_gene: TRBJ2-5
CDR3nt: TGTGCCAGTAGCCTCCGGGACAGGGTTGAGACCCAGTACTTC
CDR3aa: CASSLRDRVETQYF

v_gene: TRBV27
abundance: few
d_gene: TRBD1
j_gene: TRBJ1-4
CDR3nt: TGTGCCAGCAGTTCAACAGGGGGGAGGAGTGAAAAACTGTTTTTT
CDR3aa: CASSSTGGRSEKLFF

v_gene: TRBV20-1
abundance: many
d_gene: NA
j_gene: TRBJ2-1
CDR3nt: TGCAGTGCCCGATCGGGAGAGAGCGGAGACAATGAGCAGTTCTTC
CDR3aa: CSARSGESGDNEQFF

v_gene: TRBV20-1
abundance: many
d_gene: NA
j_gene: TRBJ2-2
CDR3nt: TGCAGTGCTCCCCCTGCTGGGGGTGCCGGGGAGCTGTTTTTT
CDR3aa: CSAPPAGGAGELFF

v_gene: TRBV12-3/TRBV12-4
abundance: many
d_gene: NA
j_gene: TRBJ1-4
CDR3nt: TGTGCCAGCAGTTTAGGGGGTTTAGGGGGGAGGAATGAAAAACTGTTTTTT
CDR3aa: CASSLGGLGGRNEKLFF

v_gene: TRBV15
abundance: few
d_gene: NA
j_gene: TRBJ1-2
CDR3nt: TGTGCCACCAGCAGAATAGCTGCACTTGAGAATGGCTACACCTTC
CDR3aa: CATSRIAALENGYTF

v_gene: TRBV28
abundance: many
d_gene: TRBD2
j_gene: TRBJ2-2
CDR3nt: TGTGCCAGCAGCTCCCCATATAGCGGGAGTGGGACCGGGGAGCTGTTTTTT
CDR3aa: CASSSPYSGSGTGELFF

v_gene: TRBV6-2/TRBV6-3
abundance: NA
d_gene: TRBD1
j_gene: TRBJ1-5
CDR3nt: TGTGCCAGCTTTCTAGGGACAGCCAATCAGCCCCAGCATTTT
CDR3aa: CASFLGTANQPQHF

v_gene: TRBV6-1
abundance: few
d_gene: TRBD2
j_gene: TRBJ2-5
CDR3nt: TGTGCCAGCAGTCAAAGGACTAGCGGGAGGGCCGGGAGAGAGACCCAGTACTTC
CDR3aa: CASSQRTSGRAGRETQYF

v_gene: TRBV27
abundance: many
d_gene: NA
j_gene: TRBJ2-7
CDR3nt: TGTGCCAGCAGTTTAAGTCGCGGGGACTCCTACGAGCAGTACTTC
CDR3aa: CASSLSRGDSYEQYF

v_gene: TRBV19
abundance: many
d_gene: NA
j_gene: TRBJ1-1
CDR3nt: TGTGCCAGTAGTATTGGGTGGACTGAAGCTTTCTTT
CDR3aa: CASSIGWTEAFF

v_gene: TRBV24-1
abundance: NA
d_gene: NA
j_gene: TRBJ2-2
CDR3nt: TGTGCCACCAGTGTAGGATCGTTGGGGGAGCTGTTTTTT
CDR3aa: CATSVGSLGELFF

v_gene: TRBV20-1
abundance: many
d_gene: TRBD2
j_gene: TRBJ2-1
CDR3nt: TGCAGTGCCCAAGGCGGGAGGATCGATGAGCAGTTCTTC
CDR3aa: CSAQGGRIDEQFF

v_gene: TRBV10-2
abundance: NA
d_gene: TRBD2
j_gene: TRBJ2-7
CDR3nt: TGCGCCAGCAGTGAGGGACCTCGTCTCCTAGCGGGGGCATTCTACGAGCAGTACTTC
CDR3aa: CASSEGPRLLAGAFYEQYF

v_gene: TRBV9
abundance: few
d_gene: TRBD1
j_gene: TRBJ2-3
CDR3nt: TGTGCCAGCAGCGTAGACAGGGGGCCCACAGATACGCAGTATTTT
CDR3aa: CASSVDRGPTDTQYF

v_gene: TRBV12-3/TRBV12-4
abundance: many
d_gene: NA
j_gene: TRBJ1-2
CDR3nt: TGTGCCAGCAGTTTCGGGCAGGACTATGGCTACACCTTC
CDR3aa: CASSFGQDYGYTF

v_gene: TRBV6-9
abundance: NA
d_gene: NA
j_gene: TRBJ1-2
CDR3nt: TGTGCCAGCAGCTACCGGGCCTGGGGGGGCTATGGCTACACCTTC
CDR3aa: CASSYRAWGGYGYTF

v_gene: TRBV5-1
abundance: NA
d_gene: TRBD1
j_gene: TRBJ1-2
CDR3nt: TGCGCCAGCAGCTTGGGAAGGCTGGGACAGGGAAACTATGGCTACACCTTC
CDR3aa: CASSLGRLGQGNYGYTF

v_gene: TRBV3-1
abundance: NA
d_gene: NA
j_gene: TRBJ2-5
CDR3nt: TGTGCCAGCAGCCAACGGAGTAGCCAAGAGACCCAGTACTTC
CDR3aa: CASSQRSSQETQYF

v_gene: TRBV4-2
abundance: few
d_gene: NA
j_gene: TRBJ2-5
CDR3nt: TGTGCCAGCAGCCAGTTAGGTTGGGAAGGGTCAGATACTCACCAAGAGACCCAGTACTTC
CDR3aa: CASSQLGWEGSDTHQETQYF

v_gene: TRBV20-1
abundance: many
d_gene: TRBD1
j_gene: TRBJ1-1
CDR3nt: TGCAGTGCTTCCCGGACAGGTGAGAACACTGAAGCTTTCTTT
CDR3aa: CSASRTGENTEAFF

v_gene: TRBV6-1
abundance: many
d_gene: NA
j_gene: TRBJ1-5
CDR3nt: TGTGCCAGCAGCCGCACAGGGCTCAATCAGCCCCAGCATTTT
CDR3aa: CASSRTGLNQPQHF

v_gene: TRBV5-1
abundance: many
d_gene: NA
j_gene: TRBJ2-5
CDR3nt: TGCGCCAGCAGCTTGGGACAGGCGAACCAAGAGACCCAGTACTTC
CDR3aa: CASSLGQANQETQYF

v_gene: TRBV6-1
abundance: many
d_gene: NA
j_gene: TRBJ2-3
CDR3nt: TGTGCCAGCAGTGGGAGAATAGCGTCCTACACAGATACGCAGTATTTT
CDR3aa: CASSGRIASYTDTQYF

v_gene: TRBV2
abundance: many
d_gene: NA
j_gene: TRBJ2-7
CDR3nt: TGTGCCATCTGGGACTTTTCCTACGAGCAGTACTTC
CDR3aa: CAIWDFSYEQYF

v_gene: TRBV12-3/TRBV12-4
abundance: many
d_gene: NA
j_gene: TRBJ2-5
CDR3nt: TGTGCCAGCAGTTTAGGGGTTGTAGGCCAAGAGACCCAGTACTTC
CDR3aa: CASSLGVVGQETQYF

v_gene: TRBV7-2
abundance: NA
d_gene: TRBD2
j_gene: TRBJ2-7
CDR3nt: TGTGCCAGCAGCTTAAATCTCCGGGAGGGCGAGCAGTACTTC
CDR3aa: CASSLNLREGEQYF

v_gene: TRBV5-4
abundance: few
d_gene: NA
j_gene: TRBJ1-2
CDR3nt: TGTGCCAGCAGCCAAAAAAAGTCGGGGGACTATGGCTACACCTTC
CDR3aa: CASSQKKSGDYGYTF

v_gene: TRBV12-3/TRBV12-4
abundance: many
d_gene: TRBD1
j_gene: TRBJ1-2
CDR3nt: TGTGCCAGCAGTCCGATGACAGGGGTGGATGACGTGTCTGGCTACACCTTC
CDR3aa: CASSPMTGVDDVSGYTF

v_gene: TRBV19
abundance: NA
d_gene: NA
j_gene: TRBJ2-7
CDR3nt: TGTGCCAGTAGTATAACGGGGCTAACCTACAAGCAGTACTTC
CDR3aa: CASSITGLTYKQYF

v_gene: TRBV28
abundance: many
d_gene: NA
j_gene: TRBJ1-2
CDR3nt: TGTGCCAGCAGTTTATCTGAGCGGGCTGCCTATGGCTACACCTTC
CDR3aa: CASSLSERAAYGYTF

v_gene: TRBV10-3
abundance: few
d_gene: NA
j_gene: TRBJ2-1
CDR3nt: TGTGCCATCAGTGGGGGGGACAGCTACAATGAGCAGTTCTTC
CDR3aa: CAISGGDSYNEQFF

v_gene: TRBV5-1
abundance: many
d_gene: NA
j_gene: TRBJ1-1
CDR3nt: TGCGCCAGCAGCTCCGACACGGGAGGCACTGAAGCTTTCTTT
CDR3aa: CASSSDTGGTEAFF

v_gene: TRBV7-2
abundance: many
d_gene: NA
j_gene: TRBJ1-1
CDR3nt: TGTGCCAGCAGCCCGCAGACCGCCTACAACACTGAAGCTTTCTTT
CDR3aa: CASSPQTAYNTEAFF

v_gene: TRBV6-2/TRBV6-3
abundance: NA
d_gene: NA
j_gene: TRBJ2-4
CDR3nt: TGTGCCAGCAGTTACTCCGGGGTGGGCAAAAACATTCAGTACTTC
CDR3aa: CASSYSGVGKNIQYF

v_gene: TRBV6-1
abundance: NA
d_gene: NA
j_gene: TRBJ1-6
CDR3nt: TGTGCCAGCATCACCGCAGGGACCCTCCTGAGCTCCTATAATTCACCCCTCCACTTT
CDR3aa: CASITAGTLLSSYNSPLHF

v_gene: TRBV12-3/TRBV12-4
abundance: many
d_gene: TRBD2
j_gene: TRBJ2-5
CDR3nt: TGTGCCAGCAGTCCCCTCCGGCTAGCGGGAGAAGAGACCCAGTACTTC
CDR3aa: CASSPLRLAGEETQYF

v_gene: TRBV18
abundance: many
d_gene: NA
j_gene: TRBJ1-5
CDR3nt: TGTGCCAGCTCATCCCCCCTGGGCGGCAATCAGCCCCAGCATTTT
CDR3aa: CASSSPLGGNQPQHF

v_gene: TRBV27
abundance: many
d_gene: TRBD2
j_gene: TRBJ2-7
CDR3nt: TGTGCCAGCAGTTTATCGGGATCGGCGGGGGGCTCCTACGAGCAGTACTTC
CDR3aa: CASSLSGSAGGSYEQYF

v_gene: TRBV24-1
abundance: few
d_gene: TRBD2
j_gene: TRBJ2-1
CDR3nt: TGTGCCACCAGCCAGTCTGTGGCGGGAGGGCCCTATGAGCAGTTCTTC
CDR3aa: CATSQSVAGGPYEQFF

v_gene: TRBV4-1
abundance: NA
d_gene: NA
j_gene: TRBJ2-2
CDR3nt: TGCGCCAGCAGCCAATCGAGGGGGGGCGGGGAGCTGTTTTTT
CDR3aa: CASSQSRGGGELFF

v_gene: TRBV20-1
abundance: NA
d_gene: TRBD2
j_gene: TRBJ2-1
CDR3nt: TGCAGTGCTAGAGATCTAGCGGGAAGGGTCAATGAGCAGTTCTTC
CDR3aa: CSARDLAGRVNEQFF

v_gene: TRBV24-1
abundance: few
d_gene: TRBD2
j_gene: TRBJ2-1
CDR3nt: TGTGCCACCAGTGATAGCGGACTAGCGGGAGGTAACAATGAGCAGTTCTTC
CDR3aa: CATSDSGLAGGNNEQFF

v_gene: TRBV29-1
abundance: few
d_gene: NA
j_gene: TRBJ2-7
CDR3nt: TGCAGCGTTGACGGCGAGGTCTCCTACGAGCAGTACTTC
CDR3aa: CSVDGEVSYEQYF

v_gene: TRBV19
abundance: many
d_gene: NA
j_gene: TRBJ1-1
CDR3nt: TGTGCCAGCCTCCGGACGGCCGGGTTCCTCGCTGAAGCTTTCTTT
CDR3aa: CASLRTAGFLAEAFF